The present entry profiles one T cell receptor beta chain with its context. Its antigen specificity is not known. Base qualities are missing; no much larger clone stands one base away. These data are taken from a study of cytomegalovirus exposure and HLA in healthy donors (dated by TCRdb to about 2017). Study-level background: According to an earlier analysis of 587 of the donors, some 170 million T cells yielded 120 million or so unique TCR beta sequences and more than 250 Gb of sequence data. Four or five DR-DQ haplotypes were treated as single units for association and clustering because of strong linkage in the cohort. A later analysis re-analyzed previously published TCR beta repertoires from 666 donors and added high-resolution HLA genotyping to study TCR occurrence patterns. The study aimed to test whether signatures of past pathogen exposure could be identified by cataloging public T cell receptors. Typing coverage varied by locus: 629-630 donors for A, B, C, DRB1 and DQB1; 522 for DQA1; 606 for DPA1; approximately 490 for DPB1. In the later analysis, no new phenotypic data were used to find candidate immune exposures; instead, reliance was placed on TCR beta sequences and their occurrence across donors. HLA typing included class I and class II loci at four-digit resolution. The genetic ancestry cluster associated with self-reported Caucasian donors included roughly four fifths of the roughly 380 genotyped donors. Along with the approximately 600-subject first cohort, a separate validation cohort of over a hundred different subjects was used. An earlier analysis of 587 of the donors used high-throughput TCR beta sequencing to judge whether each TCR beta V gene segment behaved as functional or pseudogenic. A later genetic analysis took genome-wide SNP genotypes for about 65% of the roughly 670 donors and used that subset as a discovery cohort. The study combined high-throughput TCR immunosequencing, statistical association of individual TCRs with disease status, and machine learning to predict cytomegalovirus infection status. Donor age, sex, ethnicity and CMV serostatus were compiled alongside the repertoire data. Among about 370 genotyped donors of the cohort, an average of about 220,000 unique TCR beta nucleotide sequences was sequenced per donor, of which 15% to 20% were non-productive. The study used immunosequencing to profile the T cell repertoires of hundreds of subjects and linked those repertoires to cytomegalovirus serostatus. Roughly 300 gigabases of sequencing data and 70 million to 100 million unique TCR sequences were included in an early release covering roughly 600 HLA-typed donors. Every discovery cohort repertoire had been produced on one sequencing platform.

After removal of 3 bases from V and 4 bases from J, the junction retains 5 bases not matched to a gene. In the germline V gene, CDR1 corresponds to SGHTA and CDR2 to FQGNSA. From the cysteine through the phenylalanine, the CDR3 covers 15 amino acids. Of all the DNA, just the CDR3 is kept, 45 bases in frame from base 1. What the study reported, not specific to this receptor: Across donors, most TCR sequences were observed very rarely, whereas some public TCRs were present in many individuals. Compared with equally common non-associated chains, HLA-associated TCR beta chains in a later analysis were more clonally expanded and had lower generation probabilities. In both the original and validation cohorts, the classifier was reported to diagnose cytomegalovirus status with high specificity and sensitivity. Linkage disequilibrium might explain the correlated functional status among segregating V segments, but an unknown experimental factor could not be ruled out. In a later genetic analysis, fewer N-insertions in productive TCRs were reported among donors in an Asian-associated ancestry cluster than the approximately 710-donor mean. According to a later analysis, most CMV-associated TCR beta chains appeared to be HLA-restricted, and the HLA associations seemed to be driven largely by CMV exposure. In a later analysis, the rate of TCR association differed among HLA loci, with DRB1 alleles having the most associated TCRs and HLA-C alleles having the fewest. The cohort was sequenced for TCR beta chains only, and without alpha or paired-chain data the features that could be detected were limited. Because HLA typing was unavailable for some donors at each locus, only the typed subset was used in association tests. In an earlier analysis of around 600 of the donors, most TCR beta V segments appeared in productive rearrangements about 87% or about 30% of the time, broadly matching IMGT annotations. When HLA alleles, especially DR and DQ, strongly co-occurred, attributing TCR associations to individual alleles was difficult. Seventeen rarely observed V segments, including chromosome 9 orphons, were excluded from the earlier analysis of approximately 500 of the donors because counts were too low. A later genetic analysis associated a missense DCLRE1C variant with V-gene and J-gene trimming of TCR beta chains, and an independent cohort replicated the association. A later analysis reported that several top co-occurrence clusters appeared linked to parvovirus B19, influenza, CMV and Epstein-Barr virus. Specific HLA alleles were associated with 15,000 to 20,000 TCR beta sequences at a false discovery rate of 0.05 in a later analysis. Some IMGT-functional V segments, including TRBV6-2 and TRBV6-3, could not be distinguished by the 87-base-pair reads and were therefore excluded. The study gave a list of more than 150 TCR beta chains associated with cytomegalovirus. A cluster of highly shared sequence variants was judged likely to be a technical artifact of the sequencing pipeline. In vitro tests confirmed that a few of the cytomegalovirus-associated TCR beta chains recognize cytomegalovirus antigens. A further reported finding was that TCR beta sequences accurately predicted the HLA-A and HLA-B alleles for most subjects in the first cohort. The presence/absence analyses assumed that sequencing depth was roughly uniform across donors, and that assumption may not be true. Immune exposure information for the cohort was limited to CMV serostatus. The authors suggested that the approach could potentially be generalized to other disease states and immunological phenotypes.

In total, 600 or so healthy bone marrow donors made up the cohort. At the time of sampling, every cohort member was nominally healthy, though immune exposures that went unrecorded were likely present. Of the roughly 720 cohort members, roughly 300 had positive CMV serostatus and 350 to 450 had negative CMV serostatus, and CMV serostatus was not recorded for the donor. Every donor gave a peripheral blood sample, and the peripheral blood mononuclear cells from that sample were used for TCR beta sequencing. The Qiagen DNeasy Blood Extraction Kit was used to extract genomic DNA from the blood cell samples. Library preparation employed the immunoSEQ multiplex PCR assay. For the multiplex PCR, a mixture combining 60 forward primers for TCR Vbeta segments and 13 reverse primers for TCR Jbeta segments was used. A multiplex PCR assay on genomic DNA amplified the CDR3 region of rearranged TCR beta genes. The Illumina HiSeq System was used to sequence the amplified TCR beta libraries as 87-base-pair reads. Per the original workflow: A later analysis tallied approximately 87 million unique TCR beta chains across the 666 repertoires, and around 10 million of those chains were shared by two or more donors. A nearest-neighbor algorithm error-corrected the raw reads and collapsed the reads into unique sequences, merging closely related sequences to remove PCR and sequencing errors. V, D and J gene segments were assigned by aligning CDR3 sequences to IMGT reference sequences. For a sequence to be retained, a match of at least six nucleotides was required to both a V gene segment and a J gene segment. Rearrangements were classified as productive when the CDR3 lacked stop codons and remained in frame with V and J, and all other rearrangements were classified as non-productive. Following IMGT convention, CDR3 was defined as the stretch from the second conserved V-encoded cysteine to the conserved J-encoded phenylalanine. In an earlier analysis of roughly 610 of the donors, sequences lacking an unambiguous match to a single V gene segment were excluded. In an earlier analysis of around 590 of the donors, a V segment was called functional when productive rearrangements were above 56.7%, and segregating when the standard deviation between donors exceeded 5%. A statistical classification framework was built for diagnosing cytomegalovirus status from the catalog of TCR beta chain sequences. In a later analysis, TCR nucleotide sequences were compared against IMGT/GENE-DB human TR gene sequences so that V and J genes could be assigned. A later analysis assigned CDR3 sequences and most-parsimonious VDJ recombination scenarios with the TCRdist pipeline. A later analysis defined each TCR beta chain by its CDR3 amino acid sequence plus V-gene family, and excluded reads lacking a unique V-gene family. A later analysis removed 592 highly shared, low-generation-probability nucleotide sequences to deal with suspected cross-contamination and a sequencing artifact. In a later analysis, a clonal expansion index for each public chain was calculated from normalized within-repertoire ranks of inferred template counts. In a later analysis, generation probabilities were computed using a VDJ recombination model fitted to out-of-frame rearrangements, and the results were checked against IGoR. Hypergeometric tests were used in a later analysis to score TCR-TCR, TCR-HLA and TCR-CMV co-occurrence, with a repertoire-size bias correction applied to the TCR pairs. In a later analysis, false discovery rates were estimated by permuting HLA or CMV assignments 20 times. In a later analysis, co-occurring TCRs were grouped using DBSCAN, with TCRdist sequence similarity added in when clustering inside HLA-allele-positive subsets. Co-occurrence clustering excluded repertoires with fewer than 30,000 or more than 120,000 public chains, plus five with anomalous nucleotide sharing. TCRdb's version of the immuneACCESS table is confined to in-frame rearrangements and falls short of the full clone set. An unresolved V gene accounts for under half of the shortfall where checked; the remainder is of unknown origin. That table gives V, J and clone size, and the DNA gave D and trimming. This sample is represented by 100,000 to 150,000 clones; 80% to 85% of them were singletons. The ten largest clones take up approximately 1% of the sample.

The chain employs TRBV7-2 and TRBJ2-2; 7 central bases correspond to TRBD2. This TCR was sampled from a human donor in good health. Source material: PBMCs. The DNA sequence is TGTGCCAGCAGCTTGACGGGGGGAAGCACCGGGGAGCTGTTTTTT. This is translated as CASSLTGGSTGELFF.